This is a list of T cell receptor beta chains from one sample in a study of CD8 T cells in Susac syndrome. TCRdb recomputed calls from the immunoSEQ multiplex PCR reads with MiXCR, one row per CDR3 protein. This table has about 160,000 distinct CDR3 sequences, under 95% appearing once. The sample consisted of CD4+ T cells from PBMCs. The receptors stem from a human donor in good health. The CDR3 runs from the conserved cysteine through the conserved F or W. The D gene is left open where the match is weak. Expanded clones are given a class, and other clones once, few, many or no size at all.

size	D	V	J	CDR3	DNA
NA	TRBD2	TRBV7-9	TRBJ2-7	CASSPGGSLNYEQYF	TGTGCCAGCAGCCCGGGAGGAAGTTTGAACTACGAGCAGTACTTC
NA	NA	TRBV20-1	TRBJ2-7	CSARDWGGGQGRGAYEQYF	TGCAGTGCTAGAGATTGGGGCGGGGGCCAGGGTCGGGGGGCTTACGAGCAGTACTTC
NA	TRBD1	TRBV5-1	TRBJ2-1	CASSSSGTGSYNEQFF	TGCGCCAGCAGCTCCTCCGGGACAGGCTCGTACAATGAGCAGTTCTTC
NA	NA	TRBV2	TRBJ1-1	CASRPRGAHTEAFF	TGTGCCAGCCGACCTAGGGGGGCGCACACTGAAGCTTTCTTT
NA	NA	TRBV2	TRBJ1-1	CASRVNGMGEAFF	TGTGCCAGCAGGGTTAATGGGATGGGTGAAGCTTTCTTT
NA	NA	TRBV2	TRBJ2-1	CASSRSPEQFF	TGTGCCAGCAGTCGGAGCCCTGAGCAGTTCTTC
NA	TRBD2	TRBV6-1	TRBJ2-5	CASSGLARETQYF	TGTGCCAGCAGTGGACTAGCTCGAGAGACCCAGTACTTC
NA	TRBD1	TRBV20-1	TRBJ1-2	CSQLPTGANYGYTF	TGCAGCCAGCTCCCGACAGGGGCCAACTATGGCTACACCTTC
NA	TRBD1	TRBV4-3	TRBJ2-3	CASSQSGTGTDTQYF	TGCGCCAGCAGCCAATCTGGGACAGGCACAGATACGCAGTATTTT
once	TRBD1	TRBV6-1	TRBJ1-1	CASKNRGGKASTEAFF	TGTGCCAGCAAGAACAGGGGGGGAAAAGCTAGCACTGAAGCTTTCTTT
NA	NA	TRBV7-8	TRBJ2-2	CASSFGTDDGGELFF	TGTGCCAGCAGCTTCGGGACTGACGACGGCGGGGAGCTGTTTTTT
NA	NA	TRBV20-1	TRBJ2-1	CSARDRVREQFF	TGCAGTGCTAGAGATCGGGTTCGAGAGCAGTTCTTC
NA	NA	TRBV20-1	TRBJ2-7	CSATGGTGFYEQYF	TGCAGTGCTACGGGAGGGACAGGGTTCTACGAGCAGTACTTC
NA	TRBD1	TRBV12-3/TRBV12-4	TRBJ1-1	CASGRRDRMNTEAFF	TGTGCCAGCGGGAGAAGGGACAGGATGAACACTGAAGCTTTCTTT
once	NA	TRBV11-2	TRBJ1-2	CASSAGQARGYTF	TGTGCCAGCAGCGCCGGCCAAGCGCGAGGCTACACCTTC
NA	TRBD1	TRBV5-1	TRBJ2-1	CASSLVGTVYNEQFF	TGCGCCAGCAGCTTGGTCGGGACAGTCTACAATGAGCAGTTCTTC
NA	NA	TRBV5-1	TRBJ1-5	CASSFSGSYSNQPQHF	TGCGCCAGCAGCTTTAGCGGCAGCTATAGCAATCAGCCCCAGCATTTT
once	NA	TRBV30	TRBJ2-7	CAYGVWGEKYF	TGTGCTTATGGAGTGTGGGGGGAGAAGTACTTC
NA	NA	TRBV10-3	TRBJ1-4	CAISDNGPRAEKLFF	TGTGCCATCAGTGATAACGGTCCCAGAGCTGAAAAACTGTTTTTT
NA	TRBD2	TRBV20-1	TRBJ2-1	CSARDLASGVGYNEQFF	TGCAGTGCTAGAGATTTGGCTAGCGGGGTTGGTTACAATGAGCAGTTCTTC
few	NA	TRBV6-1	TRBJ2-4	CASSQTLLAKNIQYF	TGTGCCAGCAGTCAGACTCTTCTCGCCAAAAACATTCAGTACTTC
NA	NA	TRBV5-1	TRBJ2-7	CASSLQVSSYEQYF	TGCGCCAGCAGCTTGCAGGTGTCCTCCTACGAGCAGTACTTC
NA	TRBD2	TRBV3-1	TRBJ2-5	CASSQNLAGETQYF	TGTGCCAGCAGCCAAAATTTAGCGGGAGAGACCCAGTACTTC
NA	TRBD2	TRBV14	TRBJ2-2	CASSRLKSGLAGGGELFF	TGTGCCAGCAGCCGCCTGAAATCGGGACTAGCGGGAGGCGGGGAGCTGTTTTTT
NA	TRBD1	TRBV12-3/TRBV12-4	TRBJ1-6	CASSPTGGNSPLHF	TGTGCCAGCAGTCCCACAGGGGGCAATTCACCCCTCCACTTT
once	TRBD1	TRBV5-6	TRBJ1-6	CASSPGQGAPLHF	TGTGCCAGCAGCCCCGGACAGGGAGCGCCCCTCCACTTT
once	NA	TRBV3-1	TRBJ1-2	CASSHRDTLYGYTF	TGTGCCAGCAGCCACCGGGACACGCTATATGGCTACACCTTC
NA	TRBD2	TRBV10-3	TRBJ2-3	CAIKNSGEPTDTQYF	TGTGCCATCAAAAATAGCGGGGAGCCCACAGATACGCAGTATTTT
NA	NA	TRBV7-8	TRBJ2-5	CASSLFGSNQETQYF	TGTGCCAGCAGCTTGTTCGGGAGCAATCAAGAGACCCAGTACTTC
few	TRBD1	TRBV7-3	TRBJ1-1	CASSLTGGNTEAFF	TGTGCCAGCAGCTTGACAGGGGGAAACACTGAAGCTTTCTTT
NA	NA	TRBV10-3	TRBJ2-3	CAITPGAATDTQYF	TGTGCCATCACCCCGGGGGCCGCCACAGATACGCAGTATTTT
NA	NA	TRBV29-1	TRBJ1-3	CSVGTDPGNTIYF	TGCAGCGTTGGGACAGATCCTGGAAACACCATATATTTT
NA	NA	TRBV29-1	TRBJ2-2	CSVEKQLNTGELFF	TGCAGCGTTGAAAAACAGCTTAACACCGGGGAGCTGTTTTTT
NA	NA	TRBV20-1	TRBJ1-3	CSAFSSSGNTIYF	TGCAGTGCCTTCAGCAGCTCTGGAAACACCATATATTTT
once	TRBD1	TRBV5-1	TRBJ1-2	CASSSTGEPGYTF	TGCGCCAGCAGCTCCACAGGGGAACCTGGCTACACCTTC
NA	TRBD1	TRBV7-9	TRBJ1-6	CASSPWTGPNNSPLHF	TGTGCCAGCAGCCCTTGGACAGGGCCAAATAATTCACCCCTCCACTTT
NA	TRBD1	TRBV3-1	TRBJ1-6	CASSPLDRVNSPLHF	TGTGCCAGCAGCCCACTAGACAGGGTAAATTCACCCCTCCACTTT
NA	TRBD2	TRBV28	TRBJ2-7	CASSPSGSVYEQYF	TGTGCCAGCAGCCCTAGCGGGAGTGTCTACGAGCAGTACTTC
NA	NA	TRBV2	TRBJ2-5	CASSDASGQETQYF	TGTGCCAGCAGTGATGCGAGCGGACAAGAGACCCAGTACTTC
NA	NA	TRBV7-2	TRBJ1-1	CASSFYGGGQNEAFF	TGTGCCAGCAGCTTTTACGGGGGGGGGCAAAACGAAGCTTTCTTT
NA	TRBD2	TRBV7-9	TRBJ2-5	CASSSGTSGNQETQYF	TGTGCCAGCAGCTCTGGGACTAGCGGAAACCAAGAGACCCAGTACTTC
NA	TRBD1	TRBV7-2	TRBJ2-5	CASNRGQAQETQYF	TGTGCCAGCAACAGGGGACAGGCGCAAGAGACCCAGTACTTC
NA	NA	TRBV6-6	TRBJ1-1	CASSSSQGNTEAFF	TGTGCCAGCAGTTCCTCACAGGGAAACACTGAAGCTTTCTTT
NA	TRBD2	TRBV19	TRBJ2-1	CASSVWTSGDNEQFF	TGTGCCAGTAGTGTCTGGACTAGCGGGGACAATGAGCAGTTCTTC
NA	NA	TRBV29-1	TRBJ1-1	CSVMGRLNTEAFF	TGCAGCGTTATGGGCAGGTTGAACACTGAAGCTTTCTTT
NA	NA	TRBV29-1	TRBJ2-6	CSVEDLGFSGANVLTF	TGCAGCGTTGAAGATCTCGGGTTCTCTGGGGCCAACGTCCTGACTTTC
NA	NA	TRBV4-1	TRBJ2-5	CASSQDPPNFRGETQYF	TGCGCCAGCAGCCAAGACCCCCCGAATTTTCGCGGAGAGACCCAGTACTTC
few	TRBD1	TRBV6-2/TRBV6-3	TRBJ2-3	CASSSTGASTDTQYF	TGTGCCAGCAGCTCTACAGGGGCCAGCACAGATACGCAGTATTTT
NA	NA	TRBV7-3	TRBJ2-3	CASSSWAGSTDTQYF	TGTGCCAGCAGCTCATGGGCAGGGAGCACAGATACGCAGTATTTT
NA	NA	TRBV7-9	TRBJ2-6	CASSLAADSSGANVLTF	TGTGCCAGCAGCTTAGCGGCAGACTCCTCGGGGGCCAACGTCCTGACTTTC
NA	NA	TRBV7-6	TRBJ2-5	CASSLDRQVQETQYF	TGTGCCAGCAGCTTAGATAGGCAGGTCCAAGAGACCCAGTACTTC
few	NA	TRBV18	TRBJ1-5	CASSPPNQPQHF	TGTGCCAGCTCACCACCGAATCAGCCCCAGCATTTT